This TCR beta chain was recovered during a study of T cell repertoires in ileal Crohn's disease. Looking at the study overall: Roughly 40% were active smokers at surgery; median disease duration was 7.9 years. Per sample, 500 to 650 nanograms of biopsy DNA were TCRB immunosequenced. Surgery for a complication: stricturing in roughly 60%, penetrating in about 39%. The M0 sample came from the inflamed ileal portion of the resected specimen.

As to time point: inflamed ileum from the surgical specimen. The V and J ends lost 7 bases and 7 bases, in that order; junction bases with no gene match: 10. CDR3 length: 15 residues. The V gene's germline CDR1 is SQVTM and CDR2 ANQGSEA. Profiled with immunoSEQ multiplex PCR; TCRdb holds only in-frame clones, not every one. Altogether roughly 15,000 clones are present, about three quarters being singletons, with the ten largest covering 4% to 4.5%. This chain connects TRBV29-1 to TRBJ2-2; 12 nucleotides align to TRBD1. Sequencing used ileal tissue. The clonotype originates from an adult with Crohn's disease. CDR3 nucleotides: TGCAGCGCCGCTAAGGGACAGGGGGCCGGCGGGGAGCTGTTTTTT. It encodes CSAAKGQGAGGELFF.